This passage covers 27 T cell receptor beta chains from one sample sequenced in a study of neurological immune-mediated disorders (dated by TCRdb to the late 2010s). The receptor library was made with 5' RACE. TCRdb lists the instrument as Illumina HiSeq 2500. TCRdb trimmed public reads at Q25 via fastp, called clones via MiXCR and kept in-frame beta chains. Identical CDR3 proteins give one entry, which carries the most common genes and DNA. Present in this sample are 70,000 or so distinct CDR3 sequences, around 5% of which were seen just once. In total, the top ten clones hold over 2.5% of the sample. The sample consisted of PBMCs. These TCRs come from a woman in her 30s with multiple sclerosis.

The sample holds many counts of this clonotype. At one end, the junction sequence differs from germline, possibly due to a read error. This CDR3 reads CSAKTGDSPLNF. CDR3 DNA sequence: TGCAGTGCTAAAACAGGGGACTCACCCCTCAACTTT. The chain has TRBV20-1 and TRBJ1-6; 7 bases fit TRBD1. The CDR3 totals 12 residues. Per germline, CDR1 DFQATT and CDR2 SNEGSKA (reference sequence).

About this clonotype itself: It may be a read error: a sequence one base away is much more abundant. The CDR3 sequence is CASSKITDTQYF. The CDR3, as DNA: TGCGCCAGCAGCAAGATCACAGATACGCAGTATTTT. V gene TRBV4-1 combines with J gene TRBJ2-3; no firm D call. V lost 5 bases to trimming and J lost 2 bases, with 5 bases between them. This CDR3 is built from 12 residues. Germline lookup yields CDR1 MGHRA and CDR2 YSYEKL.

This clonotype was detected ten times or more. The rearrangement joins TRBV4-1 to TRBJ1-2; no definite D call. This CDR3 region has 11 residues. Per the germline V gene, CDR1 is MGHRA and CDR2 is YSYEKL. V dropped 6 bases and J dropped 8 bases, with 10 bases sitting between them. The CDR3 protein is CASREFAGYTF. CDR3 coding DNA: TGCGCCAGCAGGGAGTTTGCCGGCTACACCTTC.

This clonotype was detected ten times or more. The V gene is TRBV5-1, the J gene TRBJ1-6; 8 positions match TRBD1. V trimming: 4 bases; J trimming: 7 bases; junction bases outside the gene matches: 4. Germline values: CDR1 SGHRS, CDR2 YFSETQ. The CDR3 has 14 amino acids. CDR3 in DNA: TGCGCCAGCAGCCCGGGACAGGCCAATTCACCCCTCCACTTT. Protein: CASSPGQANSPLHF.

The chain's CDR3 is CSARARLMGGYTF. The CDR3 nucleotides read TGCAGTGCTAGAGCTCGGTTAATGGGTGGCTACACCTTC. The rearrangement uses TRBV20-1 and TRBJ1-2; D call uncertain. The CDR3 length is 13 residues. V gave up 1 base and J gave up 7 bases, with 13 bases separating them. Germline V CDR1 and CDR2: DFQATT, SNEGSKA (reference sequence).

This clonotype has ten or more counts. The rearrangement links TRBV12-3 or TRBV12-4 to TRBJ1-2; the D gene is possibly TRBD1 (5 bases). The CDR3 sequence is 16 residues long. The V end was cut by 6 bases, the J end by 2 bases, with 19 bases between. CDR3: CASRLGPGLGNYGYTF. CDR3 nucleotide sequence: TGTGCCAGCAGACTAGGACCGGGACTTGGAAACTATGGCTACACCTTC.

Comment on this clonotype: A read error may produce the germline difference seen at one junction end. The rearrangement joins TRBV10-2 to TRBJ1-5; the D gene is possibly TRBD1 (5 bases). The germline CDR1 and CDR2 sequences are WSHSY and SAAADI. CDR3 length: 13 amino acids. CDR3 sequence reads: CASSAGVNQPQNF. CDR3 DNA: TGCGCCAGCAGCGCGGGGGTCAATCAGCCCCAGAATTTT.

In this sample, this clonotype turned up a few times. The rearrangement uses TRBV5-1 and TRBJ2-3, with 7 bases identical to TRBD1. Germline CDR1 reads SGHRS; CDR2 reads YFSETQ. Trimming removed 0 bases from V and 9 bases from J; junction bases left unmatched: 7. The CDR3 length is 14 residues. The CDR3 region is CASSLAQEGATQYF. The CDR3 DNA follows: TGCGCCAGCAGCTTGGCTCAAGAGGGGGCAACGCAGTATTTT.

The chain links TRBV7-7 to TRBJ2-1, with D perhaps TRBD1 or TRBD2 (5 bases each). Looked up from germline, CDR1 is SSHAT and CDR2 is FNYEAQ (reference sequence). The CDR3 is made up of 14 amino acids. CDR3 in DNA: TGTGCTAGCTCCCCTTCGGGGCGGAGGAATGAGCAGTTCTTC. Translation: CASSPSGRRNEQFF. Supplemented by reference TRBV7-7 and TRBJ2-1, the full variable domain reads GAGVSQSPRYKVTKRGQDVTLRCDPISSHATLYWYQQALGQGPEFLTYFNYEAQPDKSGLPSDRFSAERPEGSISTLTIQRTEQRDSAMYRCASSPSGRRNEQFFGPGTRLTVL.

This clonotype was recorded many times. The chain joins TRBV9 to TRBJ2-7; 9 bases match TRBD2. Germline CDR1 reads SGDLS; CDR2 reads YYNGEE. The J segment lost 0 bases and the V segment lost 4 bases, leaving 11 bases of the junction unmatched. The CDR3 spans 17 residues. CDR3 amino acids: CASSTRVGSGGSYEQYF. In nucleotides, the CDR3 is TGTGCCAGCAGCACCCGGGTGGGTAGCGGGGGCTCCTACGAGCAGTACTTC.

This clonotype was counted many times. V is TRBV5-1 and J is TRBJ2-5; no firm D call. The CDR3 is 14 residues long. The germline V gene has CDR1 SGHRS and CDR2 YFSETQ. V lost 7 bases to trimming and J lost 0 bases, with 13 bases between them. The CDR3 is CASCLPDHQETQYF. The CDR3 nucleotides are TGCGCCAGCTGCCTCCCCGACCACCAAGAGACCCAGTACTTC.

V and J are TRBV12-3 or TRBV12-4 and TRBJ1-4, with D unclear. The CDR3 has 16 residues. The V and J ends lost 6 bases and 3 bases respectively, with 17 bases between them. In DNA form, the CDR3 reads TGTGCCAGCAGACAAATTGGATTTTCGGCTAATGAAAAACTGTTTTTT. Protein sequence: CASRQIGFSANEKLFF.

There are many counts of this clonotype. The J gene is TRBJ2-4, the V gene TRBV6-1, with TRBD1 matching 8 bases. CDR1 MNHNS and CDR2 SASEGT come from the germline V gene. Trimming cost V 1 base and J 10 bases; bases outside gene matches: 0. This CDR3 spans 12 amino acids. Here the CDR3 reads CASSEGTGIQYF. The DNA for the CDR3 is TGTGCCAGCAGTGAAGGGACAGGGATTCAGTACTTC.

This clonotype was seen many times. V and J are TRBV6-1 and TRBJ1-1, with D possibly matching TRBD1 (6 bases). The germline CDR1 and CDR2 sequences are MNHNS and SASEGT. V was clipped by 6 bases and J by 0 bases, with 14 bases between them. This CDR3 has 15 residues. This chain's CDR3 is CASRRGGAVNTEAFF. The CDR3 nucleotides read TGTGCCAGCAGGAGGGGGGGGGCGGTGAACACTGAAGCTTTCTTT.

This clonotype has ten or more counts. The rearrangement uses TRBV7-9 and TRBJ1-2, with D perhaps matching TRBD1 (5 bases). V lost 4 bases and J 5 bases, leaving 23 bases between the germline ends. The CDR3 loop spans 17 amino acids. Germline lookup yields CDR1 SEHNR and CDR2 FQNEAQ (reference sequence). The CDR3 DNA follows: TGTGCCAGCAGCTCGCGGGCCAACCGGGGGATAATGTATGGCTACACCTTC. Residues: CASSSRANRGIMYGYTF.

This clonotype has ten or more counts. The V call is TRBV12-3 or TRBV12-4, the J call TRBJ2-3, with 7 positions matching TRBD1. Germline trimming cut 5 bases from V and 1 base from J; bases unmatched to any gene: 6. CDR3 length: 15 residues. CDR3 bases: TGTGCCAGCAGTCAAGGGGACAGCCGCACAGATACGCAGTATTTT. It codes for CASSQGDSRTDTQYF.

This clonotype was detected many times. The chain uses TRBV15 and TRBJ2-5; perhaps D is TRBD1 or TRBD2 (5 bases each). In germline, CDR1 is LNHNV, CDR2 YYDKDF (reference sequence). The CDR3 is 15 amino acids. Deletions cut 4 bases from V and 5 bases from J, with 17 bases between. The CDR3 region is CATSTMGVDRETQYF. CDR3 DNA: TGTGCCACCAGCACCATGGGGGTAGACCGGGAGACCCAGTACTTC.

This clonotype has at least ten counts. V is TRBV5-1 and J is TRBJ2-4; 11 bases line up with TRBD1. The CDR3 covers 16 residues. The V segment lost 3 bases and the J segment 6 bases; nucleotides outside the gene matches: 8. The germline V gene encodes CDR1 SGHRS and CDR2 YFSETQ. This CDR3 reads CASSSGQGVISNIQYF. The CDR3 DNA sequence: TGCGCCAGCAGCTCGGGACAGGGGGTAATATCAAACATTCAGTACTTC.

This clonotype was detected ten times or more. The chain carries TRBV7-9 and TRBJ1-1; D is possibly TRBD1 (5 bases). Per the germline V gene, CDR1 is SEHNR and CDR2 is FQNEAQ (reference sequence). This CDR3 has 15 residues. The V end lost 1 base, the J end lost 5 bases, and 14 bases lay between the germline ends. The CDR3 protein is CASSLGRQGGTEAFF. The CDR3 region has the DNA TGTGCCAGCAGCTTAGGCCGGCAGGGAGGAACTGAAGCTTTCTTT.

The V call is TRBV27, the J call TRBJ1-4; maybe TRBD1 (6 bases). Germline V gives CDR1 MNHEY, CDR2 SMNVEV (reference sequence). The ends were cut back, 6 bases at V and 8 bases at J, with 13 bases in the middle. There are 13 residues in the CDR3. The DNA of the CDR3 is TGTGCCAGCAGCCCAGGGGATAAGGAAAAACTGTTTTTT. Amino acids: CASSPGDKEKLFF. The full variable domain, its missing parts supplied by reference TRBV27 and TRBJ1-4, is EAQVTQNPRYLITVTGKKLTVTCSQNMNHEYMSWYRQDPGLGLRQIYYSMNVEVTDKGDVPEGYKVSRKEKRNFPLILESPSPNQTSLYFCASSPGDKEKLFFGSGTQLSVL.

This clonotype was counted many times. Written as DNA, the CDR3 is TGTGCCAGCAGCCATAGGACCAGACGGGGTCTGGGGGAGACCCAGTACTTC. It yields the protein CASSHRTRRGLGETQYF. This chain joins TRBV3-1 and TRBJ2-5, with D possibly TRBD2 on 5 matching bases. Trimming shortened V by 3 bases and J by 5 bases, and 22 bases separated the two germline ends. Germline V gene lookup returns CDR1 LGHDT and CDR2 YNNKEL (reference sequence). The length of the CDR3 is 17 residues.

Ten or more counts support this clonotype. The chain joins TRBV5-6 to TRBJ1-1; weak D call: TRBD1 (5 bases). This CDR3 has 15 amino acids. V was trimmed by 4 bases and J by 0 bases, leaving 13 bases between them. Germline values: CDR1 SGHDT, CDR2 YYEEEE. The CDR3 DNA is TGTGCCAGCAGCCCGCAAGACAGAGTGAACACTGAAGCTTTCTTT. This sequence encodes CASSPQDRVNTEAFF. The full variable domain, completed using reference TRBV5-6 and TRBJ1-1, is DAGVTQSPTHLIKTRGQQVTLRCSPKSGHDTVSWYQQALGQGPQFIFQYYEEEERQRGNFPDRFSGHQFPNYSSELNVNALLLGDSALYLCASSPQDRVNTEAFFGQGTRLTVV.

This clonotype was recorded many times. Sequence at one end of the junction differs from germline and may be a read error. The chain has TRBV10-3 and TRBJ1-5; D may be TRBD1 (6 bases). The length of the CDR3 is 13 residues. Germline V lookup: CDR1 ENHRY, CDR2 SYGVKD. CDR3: CAISPGVNQPQNF. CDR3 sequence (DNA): TGTGCCATCAGTCCAGGGGTCAATCAGCCCCAGAATTTT.

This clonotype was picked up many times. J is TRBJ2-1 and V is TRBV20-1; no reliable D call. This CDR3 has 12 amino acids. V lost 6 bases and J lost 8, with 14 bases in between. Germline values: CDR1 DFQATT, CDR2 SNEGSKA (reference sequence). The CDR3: CSAWAYGDEQFF. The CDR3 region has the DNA TGCAGTGCGTGGGCCTATGGGGATGAGCAGTTCTTC.

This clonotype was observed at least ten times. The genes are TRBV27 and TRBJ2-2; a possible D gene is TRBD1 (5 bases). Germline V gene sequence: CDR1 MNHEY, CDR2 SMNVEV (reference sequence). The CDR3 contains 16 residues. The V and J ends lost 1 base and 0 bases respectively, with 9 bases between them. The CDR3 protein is CASSLLVQANTGELFF. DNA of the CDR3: TGTGCCAGCAGTTTATTGGTACAGGCGAACACCGGGGAGCTGTTTTTT.

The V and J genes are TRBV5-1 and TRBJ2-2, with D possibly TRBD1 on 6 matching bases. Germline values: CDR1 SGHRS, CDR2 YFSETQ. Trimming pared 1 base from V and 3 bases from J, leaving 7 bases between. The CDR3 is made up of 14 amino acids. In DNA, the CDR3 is TGCGCCAGCAGCTTGCCAGGGGACACCGGGGAGCTGTTTTTT. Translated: CASSLPGDTGELFF.

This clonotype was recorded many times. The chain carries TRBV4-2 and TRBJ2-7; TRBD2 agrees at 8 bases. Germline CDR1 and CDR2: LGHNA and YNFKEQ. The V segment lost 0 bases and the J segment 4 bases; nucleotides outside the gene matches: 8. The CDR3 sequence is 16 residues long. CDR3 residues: CASSQEFTSGPYEQYF. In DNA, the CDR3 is TGTGCCAGCAGCCAAGAGTTTACTAGCGGACCGTACGAGCAGTACTTC.